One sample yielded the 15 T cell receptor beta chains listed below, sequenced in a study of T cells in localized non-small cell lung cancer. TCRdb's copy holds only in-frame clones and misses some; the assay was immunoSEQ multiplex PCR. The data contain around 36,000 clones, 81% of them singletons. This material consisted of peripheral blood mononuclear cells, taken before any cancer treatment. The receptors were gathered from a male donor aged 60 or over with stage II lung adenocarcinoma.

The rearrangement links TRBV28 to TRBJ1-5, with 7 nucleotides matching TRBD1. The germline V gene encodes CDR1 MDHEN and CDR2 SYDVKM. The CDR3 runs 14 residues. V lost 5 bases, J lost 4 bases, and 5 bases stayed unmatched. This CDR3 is CASSERQGNQPQHF. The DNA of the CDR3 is TGTGCCAGCAGTGAAAGACAGGGAAATCAGCCCCAGCATTTT.

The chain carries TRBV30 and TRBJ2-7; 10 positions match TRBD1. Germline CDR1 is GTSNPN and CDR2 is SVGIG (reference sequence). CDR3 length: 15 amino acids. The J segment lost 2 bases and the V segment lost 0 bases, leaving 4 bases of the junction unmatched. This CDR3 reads CAWSVWGQGTYEQYF. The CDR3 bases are TGTGCCTGGAGTGTATGGGGACAGGGGACCTACGAGCAGTACTTC.

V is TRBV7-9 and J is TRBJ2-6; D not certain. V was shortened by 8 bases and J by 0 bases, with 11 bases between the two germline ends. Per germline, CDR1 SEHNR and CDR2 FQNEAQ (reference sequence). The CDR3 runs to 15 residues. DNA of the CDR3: TGTGCCAGCGAGAACAGACTCTCTGGGGCCAACGTCCTGACTTTC. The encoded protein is CASENRLSGANVLTF.

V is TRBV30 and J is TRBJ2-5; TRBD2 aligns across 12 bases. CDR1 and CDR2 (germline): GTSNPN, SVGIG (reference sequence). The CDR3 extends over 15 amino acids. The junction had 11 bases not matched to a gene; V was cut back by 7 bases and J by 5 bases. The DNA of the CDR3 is TGTGCCTCCTCACCAATTACTAGCGGGAGGGAGACCCAGTACTTC. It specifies CASSPITSGRETQYF.

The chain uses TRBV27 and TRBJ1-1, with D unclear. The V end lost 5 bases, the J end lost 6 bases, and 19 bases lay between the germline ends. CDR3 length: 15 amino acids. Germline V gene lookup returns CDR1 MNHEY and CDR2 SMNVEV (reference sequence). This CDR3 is CASSPPDHGVAEAFF. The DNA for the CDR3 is TGTGCCAGCAGTCCCCCCGACCATGGGGTCGCTGAAGCTTTCTTT.

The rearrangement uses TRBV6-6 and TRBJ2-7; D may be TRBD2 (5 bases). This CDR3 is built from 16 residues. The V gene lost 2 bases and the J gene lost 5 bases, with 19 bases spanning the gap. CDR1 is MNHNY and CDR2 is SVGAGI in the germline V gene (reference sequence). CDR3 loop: CASSYSWTETIDEQYF. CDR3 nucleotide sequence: TGTGCCAGCAGTTACAGTTGGACGGAGACTATCGACGAGCAGTACTTC.

The CDR3 sequence: CASSPARSYEQYF. CDR3 DNA: TGTGCCAGCTCACCAGCAAGATCCTACGAGCAGTACTTC. The chain joins TRBV18 to TRBJ2-7, with unresolved D. Trimming took off 2 bases at V and 1 base at J, with 6 bases between the two ends. Germline V gene data show CDR1 as KGHSH and CDR2 as LQKENI. The CDR3 runs 13 residues.

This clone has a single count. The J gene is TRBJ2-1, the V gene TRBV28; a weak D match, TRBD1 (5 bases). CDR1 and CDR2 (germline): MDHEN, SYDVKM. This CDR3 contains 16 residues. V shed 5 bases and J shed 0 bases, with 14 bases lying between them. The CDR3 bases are TGTGCCAGCAGTGGGGCTGGACCAAGCTCCTACAATGAGCAGTTCTTC. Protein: CASSGAGPSSYNEQFF.

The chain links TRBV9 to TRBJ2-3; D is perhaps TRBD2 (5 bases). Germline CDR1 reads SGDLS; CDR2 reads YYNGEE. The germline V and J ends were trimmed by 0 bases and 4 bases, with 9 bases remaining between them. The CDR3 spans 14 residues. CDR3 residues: CASSVEGGSDTQYF. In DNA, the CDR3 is TGTGCCAGCAGCGTAGAGGGCGGGTCAGATACGCAGTATTTT.

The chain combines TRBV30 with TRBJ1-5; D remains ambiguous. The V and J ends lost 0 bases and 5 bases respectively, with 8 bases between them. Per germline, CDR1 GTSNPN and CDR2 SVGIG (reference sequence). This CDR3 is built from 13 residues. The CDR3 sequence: CAWSVERDQPQHF. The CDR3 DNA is TGTGCCTGGAGTGTAGAGAGGGATCAGCCCCAGCATTTT.

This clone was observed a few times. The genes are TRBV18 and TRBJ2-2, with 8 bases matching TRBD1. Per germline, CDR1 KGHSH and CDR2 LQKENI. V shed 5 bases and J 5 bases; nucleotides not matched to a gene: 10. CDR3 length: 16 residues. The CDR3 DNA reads TGTGCCAGCTCATCAACAGGGGGGATTGCTACCGGGGAGCTGTTTTTT. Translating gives CASSSTGGIATGELFF. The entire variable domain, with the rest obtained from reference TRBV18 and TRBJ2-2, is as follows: NAGVMQNPRHLVRRRGQEARLRCSPMKGHSHVYWYRQLPEEGLKFMVYLQKENIIDESGMPKERFSAEFPKEGPSILRIQQVVRGDSAAYFCASSSTGGIATGELFFGEGSRLTVL.

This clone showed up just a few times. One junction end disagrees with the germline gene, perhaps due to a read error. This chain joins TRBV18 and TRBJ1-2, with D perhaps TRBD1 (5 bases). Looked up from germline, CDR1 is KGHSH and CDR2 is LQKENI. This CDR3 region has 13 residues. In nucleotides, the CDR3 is TGTGCCAGCTCCCCGCTTTCACAGGTTCTCCCCAACTTC. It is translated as CASSPLSQVLPNF.

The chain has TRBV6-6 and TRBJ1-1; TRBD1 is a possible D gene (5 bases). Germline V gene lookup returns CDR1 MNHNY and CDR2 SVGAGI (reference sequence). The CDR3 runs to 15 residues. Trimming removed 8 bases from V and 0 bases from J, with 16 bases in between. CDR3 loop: CASGAFTGMNTEAFF. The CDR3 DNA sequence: TGTGCCAGCGGGGCGTTTACGGGGATGAACACTGAAGCTTTCTTT.

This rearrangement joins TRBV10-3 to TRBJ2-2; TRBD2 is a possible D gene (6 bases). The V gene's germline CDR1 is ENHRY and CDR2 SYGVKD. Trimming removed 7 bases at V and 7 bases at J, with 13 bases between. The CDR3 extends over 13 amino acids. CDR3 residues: CAIKGTGSGELFF. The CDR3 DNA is TGTGCCATCAAAGGGACTGGGAGCGGGGAGCTGTTTTTT.

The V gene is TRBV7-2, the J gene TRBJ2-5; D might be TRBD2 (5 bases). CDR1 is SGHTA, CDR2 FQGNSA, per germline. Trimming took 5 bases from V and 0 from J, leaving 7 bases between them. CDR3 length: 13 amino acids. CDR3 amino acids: CASSRGNQETQYF. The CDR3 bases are TGTGCCAGCAGCAGAGGGAACCAAGAGACCCAGTACTTC.